Here is one T cell receptor (beta chain) with its context. The antigen remains undetermined. The CDR3 loop spans 17 amino acids. V shed 1 base and J shed 6 bases, with 18 bases lying between them. CDR1 SGHTA and CDR2 FQGNSA come from the germline V gene. The data originate from a study of T cell clonotyping in hematopoietic cell transplantation. Overall study findings and caveats: At the given depth, recipient repertoires were over 95% de novo clonotypes.

Sequenced by immunoSEQ multiplex PCR; TCRdb stores in-frame clones only, minus some. Of around 45,000 clones in the sample, roughly 80% were seen once. This sample's time point: recipient sample about 28 days before transplant, after cytoreduction. This chain connects TRBV7-2 to TRBJ2-2; D tentatively reads TRBD1 or TRBD2 (6 bases each). The sequences come from peripheral blood mononuclear cells, collected before stem cell transplant. The TCR sequence derives from a man aged 55 to 70 with myelodysplastic syndrome. Some clones in this sample may be carry-over from other donors' samples. CDR3 nucleotides: TGTGCCAGCAGCTTAGGCGGGAAGGGGAAGGGGGCCGGGGAGCTGTTTTTT. This sequence encodes CASSLGGKGKGAGELFF.